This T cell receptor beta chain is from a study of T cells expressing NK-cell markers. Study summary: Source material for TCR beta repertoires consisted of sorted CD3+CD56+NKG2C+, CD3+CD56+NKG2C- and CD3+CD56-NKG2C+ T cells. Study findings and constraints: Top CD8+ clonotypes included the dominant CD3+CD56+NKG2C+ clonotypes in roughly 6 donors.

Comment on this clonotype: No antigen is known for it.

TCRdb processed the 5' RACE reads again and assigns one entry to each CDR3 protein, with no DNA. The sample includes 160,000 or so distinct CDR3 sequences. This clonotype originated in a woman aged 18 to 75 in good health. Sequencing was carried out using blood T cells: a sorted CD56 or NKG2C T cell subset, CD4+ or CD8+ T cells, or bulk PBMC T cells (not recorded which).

CDR3 loop: CSVRGGGYGTDTQYF. This rearrangement joins TRBV20-1 to TRBJ2-3; the TCRdb D gene call, TRBD1, has no DNA to confirm it. This CDR3 contains 15 residues. Germline assignment: CDR1 DFQATT and CDR2 SNEGSKA (reference sequence).